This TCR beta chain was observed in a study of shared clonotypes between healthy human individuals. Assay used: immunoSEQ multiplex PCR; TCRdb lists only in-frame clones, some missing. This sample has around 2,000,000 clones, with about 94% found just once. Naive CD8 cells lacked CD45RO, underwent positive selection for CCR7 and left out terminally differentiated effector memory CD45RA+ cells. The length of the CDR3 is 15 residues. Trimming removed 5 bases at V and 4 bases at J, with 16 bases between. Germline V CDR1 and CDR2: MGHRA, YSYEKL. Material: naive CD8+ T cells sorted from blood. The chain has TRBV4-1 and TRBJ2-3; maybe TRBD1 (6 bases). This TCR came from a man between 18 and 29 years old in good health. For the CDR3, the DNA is TGCGCCAGCAGCTTCAGAGGGGCAGGGGCAGATACGCAGTATTTT. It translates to CASSFRGAGADTQYF.